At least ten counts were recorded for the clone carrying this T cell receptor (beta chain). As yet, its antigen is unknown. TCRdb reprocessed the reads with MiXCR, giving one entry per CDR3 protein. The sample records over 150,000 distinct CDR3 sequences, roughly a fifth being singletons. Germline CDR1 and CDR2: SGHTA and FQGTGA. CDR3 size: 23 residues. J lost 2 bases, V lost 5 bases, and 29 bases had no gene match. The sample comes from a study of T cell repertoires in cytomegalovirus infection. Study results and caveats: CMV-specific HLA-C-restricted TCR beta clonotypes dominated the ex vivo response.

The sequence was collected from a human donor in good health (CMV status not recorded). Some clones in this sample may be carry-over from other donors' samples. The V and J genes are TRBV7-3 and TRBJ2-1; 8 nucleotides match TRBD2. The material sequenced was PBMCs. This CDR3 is CASSKPQQGPGLGRTATYNEQFF. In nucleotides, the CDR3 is TGTGCCAGCAGCAAGCCCCAACAGGGCCCGGGACTAGGGCGTACGGCAACCTACAATGAGCAGTTCTTC.